This TCR beta chain was obtained from a study of blood T cell repertoires in COVID-19. The wider study: Both acute and convalescent COVID-19 samples were obtained from the United States, Italy and Spain. From T cells, B-cell-depleted T cells, or PBMCs came the material, which was cDNA or gDNA.

In the original processing: Amplifying reference gene primers gave estimates of nucleated cell counts. Assay used: immunoSEQ multiplex PCR; TCRdb lists only in-frame clones, some missing. V and J calls and clone size are as listed in that table; D and trimming were resolved from the DNA. Of around 170,000 clones listed, roughly four fifths are singletons. This CDR3 spans 19 amino acids. Trimming stripped 3 bases from V and 0 bases from J, with 20 bases between. Germline-derived CDR1 and CDR2 are LGHNA and YNFKEQ. Sequencing used peripheral blood. The chain joins TRBV4-2 to TRBJ2-2; D perhaps matches TRBD2 (5 bases). The sequence was collected from a woman aged 40 to 50 with acute or convalescent COVID-19. The CDR3 region has the DNA TGTGCCAGCAGCCAGGAGGCGTCTTCGGTACTAGCGAACACCGGGGAGCTGTTTTTT. This sequence encodes CASSQEASSVLANTGELFF.